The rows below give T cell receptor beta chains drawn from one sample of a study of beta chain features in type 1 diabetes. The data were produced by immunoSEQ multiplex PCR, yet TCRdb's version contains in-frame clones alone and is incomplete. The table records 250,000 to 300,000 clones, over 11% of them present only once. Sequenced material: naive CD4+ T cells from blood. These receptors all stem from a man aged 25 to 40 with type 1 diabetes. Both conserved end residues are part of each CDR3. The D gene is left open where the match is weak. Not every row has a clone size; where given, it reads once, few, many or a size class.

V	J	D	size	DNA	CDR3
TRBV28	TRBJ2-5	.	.	TGTGCCAGCAGTTGGGCAGGGGAGACCCAGTACTTC	CASSWAGETQYF
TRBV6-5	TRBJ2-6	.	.	TGTGCCAGCACTCCGTGGAGAACTGGGGCCAACGTCCTGACTTTC	CASTPWRTGANVLTF
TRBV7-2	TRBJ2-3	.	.	TGTGCCAGCAGCTTCCTTTCCCCAGATACGCAGTATTTT	CASSFLSPDTQYF
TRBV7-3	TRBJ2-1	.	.	TGTGCCAGCAGCTCTGGGGGGTCCTACAATGAGCAGTTCTTC	CASSSGGSYNEQFF
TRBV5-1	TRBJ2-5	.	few	TGCGCCAGCAGCTTGTTTAAAGAGACCCAGTACTTC	CASSLFKETQYF
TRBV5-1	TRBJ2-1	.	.	TGCGCCAGCAGCTTGGAGGGACAGACGAGCGGGCAGCAGTTCTTC	CASSLEGQTSGQQFF
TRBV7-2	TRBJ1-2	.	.	TGTGCCAGCACCCCTACCGGTGCTCACTATGGCTACACCTTC	CASTPTGAHYGYTF
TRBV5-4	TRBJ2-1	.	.	TGTGCCAGCAGCTCAAACTCGGATGAGCAGTTCTTC	CASSSNSDEQFF
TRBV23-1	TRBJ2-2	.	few	TGCGCCAGCAGTCGGGGGGAAGGGGCCGGGGAGCTGTTTTTT	CASSRGEGAGELFF
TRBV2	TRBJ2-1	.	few	TGTGCCAGCCAGGGACTTTACAATGAGCAGTTCTTC	CASQGLYNEQFF
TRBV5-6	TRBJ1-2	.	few	TGTGCCAGCAGGATCAGGGAAAACTATGGCTACACCTTC	CASRIRENYGYTF
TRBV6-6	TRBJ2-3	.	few	TGTGCCAGCAGTTCGTTCGATACGCAGTATTTT	CASSSFDTQYF
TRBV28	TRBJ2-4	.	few	TGTGCCAGCAGTACGGGACCCAGGGGAAACATTCAGTACTTC	CASSTGPRGNIQYF
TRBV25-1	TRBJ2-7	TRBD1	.	TGTGCCAGCAGTGAAGGGGGGACAGGGGCTTACGAGCAGTACTTC	CASSEGGTGAYEQYF
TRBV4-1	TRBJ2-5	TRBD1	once	TGCGCCAGCAGCCAGCCTGACAGGGACCAAGAGACCCAGTACTTC	CASSQPDRDQETQYF
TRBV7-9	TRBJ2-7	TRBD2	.	TGTGCCAGCAGCTTAACCGGGACTAGGGGGAACGAGCAGTACTTC	CASSLTGTRGNEQYF
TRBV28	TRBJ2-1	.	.	TGTGCCACCGACGGACGGCGAATCCAGGGCAATGAGCAGTTCTTC	CATDGRRIQGNEQFF
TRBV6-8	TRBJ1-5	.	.	TGTGCCACCCTTCTCGGGAAGGGATCTTATAGCAATCAGCCCCAGCATTTT	CATLLGKGSYSNQPQHF
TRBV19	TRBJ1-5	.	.	TGTGCCAGTAGTATTCTAAGGGAGGGCAATCAGCCCCAGCATTTT	CASSILREGNQPQHF
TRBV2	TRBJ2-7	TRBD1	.	TGTGCCAGCAGTGATGGTCTTTCGACAGGGCCGAAGTACTTC	CASSDGLSTGPKYF
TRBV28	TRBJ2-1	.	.	TGTGCCAGCAGTTTAAAGCGTTATGAGCAGTTCTTC	CASSLKRYEQFF
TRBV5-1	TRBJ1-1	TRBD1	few	TGCGCCAGCACCTCCACAGGACAGGCTGGGACTGAAGCTTTCTTT	CASTSTGQAGTEAFF
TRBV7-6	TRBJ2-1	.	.	TGTGCCAGCAGTCTTAACAATGAGCAGTTCTTC	CASSLNNEQFF
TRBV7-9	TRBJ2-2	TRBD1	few	TGTGCCAGCAGCTCTGGGACAGATTTGAACACCGGGGAGCTGTTTTTT	CASSSGTDLNTGELFF
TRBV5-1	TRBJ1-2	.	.	TGCGCCAGCAGCTTGGACGGCGGAAACTATGGCTACACCTTC	CASSLDGGNYGYTF
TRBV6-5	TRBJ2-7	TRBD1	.	TGTGCCAGCAGTTACTCTAGGGGGCACCTCTACGAGCAGTACTTC	CASSYSRGHLYEQYF
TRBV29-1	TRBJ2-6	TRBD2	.	TGCAGCGTTCTATCTTACGGACTAGCGGACTCTGGGGCCAACGTCCTGACTTTC	CSVLSYGLADSGANVLTF
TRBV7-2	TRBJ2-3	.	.	TGTGCCAGCAGCTTCTCGGATACGCAGTATTTT	CASSFSDTQYF
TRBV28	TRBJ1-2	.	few	TGTGCCAGCAGCGAAGCCTCCTATGGCTACACCTTC	CASSEASYGYTF
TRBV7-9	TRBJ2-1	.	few	TGTGCCAGCACCATGGGGCACAAAAGTGGGCAGTTCTTC	CASTMGHKSGQFF
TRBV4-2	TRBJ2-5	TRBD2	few	TGTGCCAGCAGCGCTATTTTAGCGGGAGGGGGGACCCAGTACTTC	CASSAILAGGGTQYF
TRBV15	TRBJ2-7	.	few	TGTGCCACCAGCAGAGCGGCGGCATCCTACGAGCAGTACTTC	CATSRAAASYEQYF
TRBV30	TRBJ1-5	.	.	TGTGCCTGGACGCGGCAGCATAATCAGCCCCAGCATTTT	CAWTRQHNQPQHF
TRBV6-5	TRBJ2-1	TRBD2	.	TGTGCCAGCAGCCTAGCGGGAGGGCCCTACAATGAGCAGTTCTTC	CASSLAGGPYNEQFF
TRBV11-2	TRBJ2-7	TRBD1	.	TGTGCCAGCAGCCTCCAACAGGGGGCCTACGAGCAGTACTTC	CASSLQQGAYEQYF
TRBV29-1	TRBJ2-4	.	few	TGCAGCGCCCTCGGACAGCTTGGTCAAAACATTCAGTACTTC	CSALGQLGQNIQYF
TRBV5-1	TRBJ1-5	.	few	TGCGCCAGCAGCCGTGACATGGCTGGCCAGCCCCAGCATTTT	CASSRDMAGQPQHF
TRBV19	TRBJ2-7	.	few	TGTGCCAGCACCGGGACACACACCATCGACGAGCAGTACTTC	CASTGTHTIDEQYF
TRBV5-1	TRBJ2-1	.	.	TGCGCCAGCAGCATCCGGCGGGACAGTATTATCAATGAGCAGTTCTTC	CASSIRRDSIINEQFF
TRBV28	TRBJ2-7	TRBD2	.	TGTGCCAGCAGCCCGTCAGGACTAGCGGGAGGGGATACCTACGAGCAGTACTTC	CASSPSGLAGGDTYEQYF
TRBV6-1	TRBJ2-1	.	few	TGTGCCAGCGGGGGGAGCTCCTACAATGAGCAGTTCTTC	CASGGSSYNEQFF
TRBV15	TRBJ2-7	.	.	TGTGCCACCAGCAGAGATCATCGGGTTGACGAGCAGTACTTC	CATSRDHRVDEQYF